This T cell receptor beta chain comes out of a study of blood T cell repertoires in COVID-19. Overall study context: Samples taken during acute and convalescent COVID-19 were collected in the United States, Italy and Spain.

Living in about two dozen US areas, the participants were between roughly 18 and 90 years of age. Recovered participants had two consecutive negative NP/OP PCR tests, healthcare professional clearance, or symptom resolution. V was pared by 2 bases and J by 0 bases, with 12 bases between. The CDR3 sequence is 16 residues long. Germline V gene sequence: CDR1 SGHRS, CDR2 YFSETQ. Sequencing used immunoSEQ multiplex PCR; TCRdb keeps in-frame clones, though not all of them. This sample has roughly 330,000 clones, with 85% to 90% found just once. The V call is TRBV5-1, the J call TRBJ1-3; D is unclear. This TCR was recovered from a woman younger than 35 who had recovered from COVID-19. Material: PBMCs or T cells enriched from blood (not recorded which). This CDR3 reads CASSLNRLSSGNTIYF. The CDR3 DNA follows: TGCGCCAGCAGCTTAAATCGACTAAGCTCTGGAAACACCATATATTTT.